This TCR beta chain was sequenced during a study of response to subunit inactivated influenza vaccine. With 3 bases removed from V and 5 bases from J, the gap between germline ends came to 13 bases. Germline V CDR1 and CDR2: DFQATT, SNEGSKA (reference sequence). The CDR3 covers 13 residues. General study results and limits: Each seasonal influenza vaccination recruits few new T cells, the authors suggested.

TCRdb ran MiXCR on the RT-PCR reads and lists one entry per CDR3 protein. The sample has around 850,000 distinct CDR3 sequences, approximately 17% seen once. This clonotype was picked up a small number of times. Its specificity is not known. The chain has TRBV20-1 and TRBJ2-5; TRBD1 or TRBD2 may be the D gene (5 bases each). This receptor was obtained from a man aged 50-59 years who received an inactivated influenza vaccine. The sequencing used PBMCs from blood, collected approximately 5 days after vaccination. CDR3 region: CSASPGTGETQYF. CDR3 sequence (DNA): TGCAGTGCTAGCCCAGGGACGGGTGAGACCCAGTACTTC.